The 8 T cell receptor beta chains given below trace back to one sample, sequenced in a study of T cell changes during pregnancy in multiple sclerosis. Repertoires were generated with immunoSEQ multiplex PCR, while TCRdb's copy carries only in-frame clones and drops some. Among 65,000 to 85,000 clones listed, around 90% were seen once. Material: CD4+ T cells from peripheral blood mononuclear cells, obtained after pregnancy. These receptors all stem from a female donor with multiple sclerosis, enrolled in a pregnancy study.

V gene TRBV7-6 combines with J gene TRBJ2-2, with TRBD2 matching over 7 bases. V lost 3 bases, J lost 5 bases, and 15 bases stayed unmatched. CDR1 SGHVS and CDR2 FNYEAQ come from the germline V gene. The CDR3 is 18 amino acids. CDR3 coding DNA: TGTGCCAGCAGCTTGTTGACTAGCAGGCGCCCTGGGACCGGGGAGCTGTTTTTT. The encoded protein is CASSLLTSRRPGTGELFF.

The chain recombines TRBV6-5 with TRBJ1-3; 7 bases line up with TRBD1. The CDR3 loop spans 13 amino acids. The V and J ends lost 5 bases and 7 bases, in that order; junction bases with no gene match: 5. Germline lookup yields CDR1 MNHEY and CDR2 SVGAGI. The CDR3 here is CASSRDRENTIYF. In DNA, the CDR3 is TGTGCCAGCAGTCGAGACAGGGAGAACACCATATATTTT.

Only one count was recorded for this clone. The chain links TRBV21-1 to TRBJ2-5; the table's TRBD2 call for D was not verified on the DNA. TRBV21-1 is labeled a pseudogene. The CDR3 length is 18 residues. The CDR3 DNA reads TGTGCCAGCAGCAATGGGGCCCTTGGTAGGGAGGGATGGGAGACCCAGTACTTC. Encoded protein: CASSNGALGREGWETQYF.

A single count supports this clone. The gene calls are TRBV7-3 and TRBJ2-3; the match to TRBD2 covers 7 bases. There are 16 residues in the CDR3. V lost 5 bases to trimming and J lost 5 bases; unmatched junction nucleotides: 13. The V gene's germline CDR1 is SGHTA and CDR2 FQGTGA. CDR3 loop: CASSPRGRLLGDTQYF. CDR3 coding DNA: TGTGCCAGCAGCCCTCGCGGGAGACTCCTGGGAGATACGCAGTATTTT.

Comment on this clone: Germline and junction disagree at one end, which may indicate a read error. The rearrangement links TRBV5-1 to TRBJ2-2; a weak D match, TRBD1 (7 bases). Germline CDR1 SGHRS, CDR2 YFSETQ. CDR3 size: 15 residues. CDR3 nucleotide sequence: TGCGCTAGCAGCTTGGAGGGGGCGGGCACCGGGGAGCTGTTTTTT. Translating it yields CASSLEGAGTGELFF.

This chain joins TRBV5-1 and TRBJ2-7; TRBD1 matches at 9 bases. CDR1 is SGHRS, CDR2 YFSETQ, per germline. There are 13 residues in the CDR3. Unmatched junction bases numbered 3, after V lost 4 bases and J lost 4 bases. The CDR3 bases are TGCGCCAGCAGCCGGACAGGGGAATACGAGCAGTACTTC. Protein product: CASSRTGEYEQYF.

The J gene is TRBJ1-2, the V gene TRBV30; 10 bases fit TRBD1. Trimming at V came to 0 bases and at J to 8 bases, leaving 6 bases not matched to a gene. CDR3 size: 14 residues. The germline gives CDR1 GTSNPN, CDR2 SVGIG (reference sequence). The CDR3 loop is CAWSVRGTGEGYTF. CDR3 sequence (DNA): TGTGCCTGGAGTGTACGAGGGACAGGGGAGGGCTACACCTTC.

The chain is built from TRBV9 and TRBJ1-4; D ambiguous. Trimming cost V 2 bases and J 4 bases, with 3 bases left between them. The CDR3 totals 12 residues. Germline CDR1 reads SGDLS; CDR2 reads YYNGEE. This CDR3 is CASSVNNEKLFF. The CDR3 region has the DNA TGTGCCAGCAGCGTCAATAATGAAAAACTGTTTTTT.